One sample yielded the 26 T cell receptor beta chains listed below, sequenced in a study of blood T cell repertoires in COVID-19. The data were produced by immunoSEQ multiplex PCR, yet TCRdb's version contains in-frame clones alone and is incomplete. Altogether 250,000 to 350,000 clones are present, roughly 85% being singletons, with the ten largest covering about 2.7%. Material for sequencing was PBMCs or T cells enriched from blood (not recorded which). These receptors were taken from a woman between 50 and 59 years old who had recovered from COVID-19.

This clone has just a few counts. J is TRBJ1-1 and V is TRBV19; D remains unclear. With 1 base removed from V and 0 bases from J, the gap between germline ends came to 9 bases. Germline values: CDR1 LNHDA, CDR2 SQIVND (reference sequence). The CDR3 sequence is 15 residues long. CDR3 sequence reads: CASSIVGRMNTEAFF. DNA of the CDR3: TGTGCCAGTAGTATAGTTGGCAGGATGAACACTGAAGCTTTCTTT. The variable domain in full, completed from reference TRBV19 and TRBJ1-1, reads DGGITQSPKYLFRKEGQNVTLSCEQNLNHDAMYWYRQDPGQGLRLIYYSQIVNDFQKGDIAEGYSVSREKKESFPLTVTSAQKNPTAFYLCASSIVGRMNTEAFFGQGTRLTVV.

This rearrangement joins TRBV7-8 to TRBJ2-2, with 11 bases fitting TRBD1. Germline V gene sequence: CDR1 SGHVS, CDR2 FQNEAQ. The CDR3 spans 16 residues. The J segment lost 4 bases and the V segment lost 5 bases, leaving 6 bases of the junction unmatched. CDR3 region: CASSQGQGASTGELFF. CDR3 DNA: TGTGCCAGCAGCCAAGGACAGGGGGCAAGCACCGGGGAGCTGTTTTTT.

The chain links TRBV28 to TRBJ2-5; tentative D call: TRBD1 (6 bases). CDR1 MDHEN and CDR2 SYDVKM come from the germline V gene. This CDR3 is 15 amino acids long. The V gene lost 5 bases and the J gene lost 2 bases, with 15 bases spanning the gap. The CDR3 region is CASSPTYGTQETQYF. The CDR3 bases are TGTGCCAGCAGTCCAACGTATGGGACACAAGAGACCCAGTACTTC.

CDR3 sequence (DNA): TGCGCCAGCAGCTTGGGGGCCCCAACTCAAGAGACCCAGTACTTC. Protein: CASSLGAPTQETQYF. The chain carries TRBV5-1 and TRBJ2-5, with no clear D. This CDR3 has 15 amino acids. From germline, CDR1 is SGHRS and CDR2 YFSETQ. The V and J ends lost 0 bases and 2 bases respectively, with 11 bases between them.

The gene calls are TRBV19 and TRBJ2-2; maybe TRBD1 (5 bases). CDR3 length equals 15 residues. V was trimmed by 7 bases and J by 0 bases, leaving 12 bases between them. The germline V gene encodes CDR1 LNHDA and CDR2 SQIVND (reference sequence). The CDR3 region has the DNA TGTGCCAGTACTAGACAGCCTTCGAACACCGGGGAGCTGTTTTTT. Translating it yields CASTRQPSNTGELFF.

This clone was seen a handful of times. This sequence joins TRBV6-5 and TRBJ2-7; D uncertain. CDR3 length: 12 residues. V dropped 5 bases and J dropped 6 bases, with 11 bases sitting between them. CDR1 and CDR2 (germline): MNHEY, SVGAGI. The CDR3 sequence: CASSTGAIEQYF. In DNA, the CDR3 is TGTGCCAGCAGTACCGGAGCCATCGAGCAGTACTTC.

The chain employs TRBV27 and TRBJ1-1; D is unclear. Germline-derived CDR1 and CDR2 are MNHEY and SMNVEV (reference sequence). The CDR3 spans 12 residues. V was cut by 6 bases and J by 7 bases, with 12 bases left in between. CDR3 sequence (DNA): TGTGCCAGCAGCCCGAGGGTTGGTGAAGCTTTCTTT. Amino acids: CASSPRVGEAFF.

The chain combines TRBV28 with TRBJ1-1, with D perhaps TRBD1 (5 bases). CDR1 and CDR2 (germline): MDHEN, SYDVKM. V dropped 5 bases and J dropped 8 bases, with 15 bases sitting between them. The CDR3 is made up of 13 amino acids. CDR3 bases: TGTGCCAGCAGTGCCCGACCGGGGGGAGAAGCTTTCTTT. Protein product: CASSARPGGEAFF.

The chain couples TRBV7-3 to TRBJ2-3, with 9 bases matching TRBD2. There are 14 residues in the CDR3. In germline, CDR1 is SGHTA, CDR2 FQGTGA. Germline trimming cut 5 bases from V and 7 bases from J; bases unmatched to any gene: 7. The CDR3 is CASSPSSGGNTQYF. CDR3 nucleotides: TGTGCCAGCAGCCCCAGTAGCGGGGGTAATACGCAGTATTTT.

This chain uses TRBV19 with TRBJ1-4; 9 bases map to TRBD1. The germline V gene has CDR1 LNHDA and CDR2 SQIVND (reference sequence). The CDR3 extends over 16 amino acids. J gave up 2 bases and V 4 bases, and 5 bases lay outside the gene matches. CDR3 in DNA: TGTGCCAGTAGTACCGGGACAGGGTTGACTAATGAAAAACTGTTTTTT. Translation gives CASSTGTGLTNEKLFF.

The V gene is TRBV7-2, the J gene TRBJ1-1; 9 bases fit TRBD1. The germline gives CDR1 SGHTA, CDR2 FQGNSA. V shed 4 bases, J shed 10 bases, and the junction held 19 bases outside the gene matches. This CDR3 is built from 17 residues. CDR3 protein: CASSSSTSGTGSFRAFF. The CDR3 nucleotides read TGTGCCAGCAGCTCCTCAACATCCGGGACAGGGAGTTTTCGAGCTTTCTTT.

This clone came up once. The chain joins TRBV7-8 to TRBJ1-5, with D unclear. The CDR3 runs to 12 residues. The ends were cut back, 5 bases at V and 7 bases at J, with 9 bases in the middle. Germline assignment: CDR1 SGHVS and CDR2 FQNEAQ. In DNA, the CDR3 is TGTGCCAGCAGCGTCCCCCGGCAGCCCCAGCATTTT. This encodes CASSVPRQPQHF.

The rearrangement links TRBV4-1 to TRBJ1-2; 7 positions match TRBD1. J was trimmed by 5 bases and V by 1 base; bases with no gene match: 7. CDR3 length equals 15 residues. The V gene's germline CDR1 is MGHRA and CDR2 YSYEKL. The CDR3 coding sequence is TGCGCCAGCAGCCAAGGTGAAGGGGGCCATTATGGCTACACCTTC. It specifies CASSQGEGGHYGYTF.

V usage is TRBV19 and J usage is TRBJ2-3; the match to TRBD1 covers 9 bases. Germline loops: CDR1 LNHDA, CDR2 SQIVND (reference sequence). V dropped 8 bases and J dropped 3; count of bases not matched to a gene: 9. The CDR3 covers 15 residues. The CDR3 sequence: CASSPRDRETDTQYF. CDR3 in DNA: TGTGCCAGTTCGCCCCGGGACAGGGAAACAGATACGCAGTATTTT.

This chain links TRBV18 with TRBJ1-1, with 7 bases identical to TRBD1. Germline V gene sequence: CDR1 KGHSH, CDR2 LQKENI. The V gene end was trimmed by 5 bases and the J gene end by 1 base; junction bases not matched to a gene: 1. CDR3 length: 13 residues. CDR3 sequence: CASSGQENTEAFF. In DNA, the CDR3 is TGTGCCAGCTCAGGACAGGAGAACACTGAAGCTTTCTTT.

The chain is built from TRBV14 and TRBJ2-1, with TRBD1 matching 7 bases. CDR1 SGHDN and CDR2 FVKESK come from the germline V gene. The CDR3 contains 13 residues. With V trimmed by 3 bases and J by 10 bases, 6 bases remained unmatched. The CDR3 loop is CASSHRQGREQFF. DNA for the CDR3: TGTGCCAGCAGCCATAGACAGGGTAGGGAGCAGTTCTTC.

The genes are TRBV15 and TRBJ1-2, with TRBD1 matching 7 bases. The J segment lost 0 bases and the V segment lost 3 bases, leaving 10 bases of the junction unmatched. CDR1 and CDR2 from the germline V gene are LNHNV and YYDKDF (reference sequence). This CDR3 is 17 amino acids long. The CDR3 DNA is TGTGCCACCAGCAGGGCCCTACAGGGGTTGACTAACTATGGCTACACCTTC. Translation gives CATSRALQGLTNYGYTF.

The CDR3: CASSQVSPGLYGYTF. CDR3 in DNA: TGTGCCAGCAGCCAAGTCTCGCCAGGACTTTACGGCTACACCTTC. The chain employs TRBV4-2 and TRBJ1-2; D gene uncertain. The CDR3 covers 15 residues. The V gene lost 1 base and the J gene lost 8 bases, with 17 bases spanning the gap. CDR1 and CDR2 from the germline V gene are LGHNA and YNFKEQ.

The chain couples TRBV6-5 to TRBJ1-5; a weak D match, TRBD1 (6 bases). Germline CDR1 reads MNHEY; CDR2 reads SVGAGI. CDR3 length equals 14 residues. Trimming took 9 bases from V and 6 from J, leaving 18 bases between them. DNA for the CDR3: TGTGCCAGTTCTTGGGGGGGGCTCGGTCAGCCCCAGCATTTT. It is translated as CASSWGGLGQPQHF.

The rearrangement links TRBV4-1 to TRBJ2-1, with 11 positions matching TRBD2. This CDR3 is 19 amino acids long. Looked up from germline, CDR1 is MGHRA and CDR2 is YSYEKL. J lost 7 bases, V lost 1 base, and 15 bases had no gene match. CDR3 nucleotides: TGCGCCAGCAGCCAAGGACCCGGGGGTAGCGGGGGGGCCAGAAATGAGCAGTTCTTC. It is translated as CASSQGPGGSGGARNEQFF.

V gene TRBV29-1 combines with J gene TRBJ2-2; D call uncertain. CDR3 length equals 13 residues. The V gene's germline CDR1 is SQVTM and CDR2 ANQGSEA. The germline V and J ends were trimmed by 8 bases and 9 bases, with 19 bases remaining between them. CDR3 in DNA: TGCAGCATTTCCGAAGCCTCGTACCGGGAGCTGTTTTTT. Its protein is CSISEASYRELFF.

V gene TRBV4-2 combines with J gene TRBJ1-2; D unclear. Germline lookup yields CDR1 LGHNA and CDR2 YNFKEQ. This CDR3 contains 14 residues. V was cut by 0 bases and J by 4 bases, with 9 bases left in between. This CDR3 reads CASSQDGSSYGYTF. CDR3 sequence (DNA): TGTGCCAGCAGCCAAGATGGGAGCAGCTATGGCTACACCTTC.

The chain uses TRBV5-4 and TRBJ2-2, with a possible D match to TRBD1 (6 bases). Deletions cut 1 base from V and 2 bases from J, with 12 bases between. CDR3 length equals 16 residues. Germline CDR1 and CDR2: SGHNT and YYREEE (reference sequence). CDR3 in DNA: TGTGCCAGCAGCTTGAACACAGGGTATAACACCGGGGAGCTGTTTTTT. Amino acid sequence: CASSLNTGYNTGELFF.

CDR3 nucleotide sequence: TGTGCCAGCAGACTAGCGGGGGCCACCGGGGAGCTGTTTTTT. Protein sequence: CASRLAGATGELFF. This sequence joins TRBV2 and TRBJ2-2; the match to TRBD2 covers 11 bases. The CDR3 is made up of 14 amino acids. Per germline, CDR1 SNHLY and CDR2 FYNNEI. The V and J ends lost 6 bases and 4 bases, in that order; junction bases with no gene match: 1.

The chain links TRBV28 to TRBJ1-2; possibly TRBD1 for D (6 bases). The CDR3 is 16 residues long. Germline assignment: CDR1 MDHEN and CDR2 SYDVKM. Trimming pared 2 bases from V and 2 bases from J, leaving 15 bases between. The CDR3 nucleotides are TGTGCCAGCAGTTTACCGAAGGCAGGGGAGAACTATGGCTACACCTTC. It yields the protein CASSLPKAGENYGYTF.

In its sample, this clone was seen a few times. Other DNA sequences in the same sample also yield this CDR3. This rearrangement joins TRBV27 to TRBJ1-3, with D possibly being TRBD1 (6 bases). There are 15 residues in the CDR3. Germline V lookup: CDR1 MNHEY, CDR2 SMNVEV (reference sequence). Trimming cost V 5 bases and J 0 bases, with 11 bases left between them. CDR3 region: CASSPLGGSGNTIYF. The CDR3 coding sequence is TGTGCCAGCAGTCCCCTAGGGGGCTCTGGAAACACCATATATTTT.